These T cell receptor beta chains were read from a single sample in a study of shared clonotypes between healthy human individuals. Produced via immunoSEQ multiplex PCR; TCRdb's table is partial and in-frame only. The sample lists 2 million to 2.5 million clones, under 95% occurring once. The sample consisted of naive CD4+ T cells from PBMCs. The receptor source for this set is a young man in good health. Some clones in this sample may be carry-over from other donors' samples. Both conserved end residues are part of each CDR3. A D gene is named only where the DNA matches it firmly. Clone sizes are given selectively: once, few, many, or a class where the clone is expanded.

J gene: TRBJ1-1
clone size: .
D gene: .
V gene: TRBV11-2
CDR3 DNA: TGTGCCAGCAGCGTTAGGGAGGACGCAGTTCCTTTAAAAGCTTTCTTT
CDR3 protein: CASSVREDAVPLKAFF

J gene: TRBJ2-7
clone size: .
D gene: .
V gene: TRBV5-1
CDR3 DNA: TGCGCCAGCAGCTTGAACGTCTACGAGCAGTACTTC
CDR3 protein: CASSLNVYEQYF

J gene: TRBJ2-5
clone size: .
D gene: .
V gene: TRBV15
CDR3 DNA: TGTGCCACCAGCGAGCGCTCGGGGGGCGGAGAGACCCAGTACTTC
CDR3 protein: CATSERSGGGETQYF

J gene: TRBJ2-3
clone size: .
D gene: TRBD2
V gene: TRBV19
CDR3 DNA: TGTGCCAGTGCGGCGCTAGCGGGAGGGCCGGATAGTTCAGATACGCAGTATTTT
CDR3 protein: CASAALAGGPDSSDTQYF

J gene: TRBJ2-2
clone size: .
D gene: TRBD2
V gene: TRBV19
CDR3 DNA: TGTGCCAGTATCCCATCGCGGGTACTAGCGGGAGGGACCGGGGAGCTGTTTTTT
CDR3 protein: CASIPSRVLAGGTGELFF

J gene: TRBJ2-2
clone size: .
D gene: .
V gene: TRBV19
CDR3 DNA: TGTGCCAGTAGTCTGGGGTTTATAGGAACCGGGGAGCTGTTTTTT
CDR3 protein: CASSLGFIGTGELFF

J gene: TRBJ2-7
clone size: .
D gene: TRBD2
V gene: TRBV13
CDR3 DNA: TGTGCCAGCAGCCGGGGCGGGACTACCCTTGGTTTGGAGCAGTACTTC
CDR3 protein: CASSRGGTTLGLEQYF

J gene: TRBJ2-7
clone size: .
D gene: TRBD2
V gene: TRBV29-1
CDR3 DNA: TGCAGCGTTTCGAGTTCCCGTCGGGAGGGCTCCGAGCAGTACTTC
CDR3 protein: CSVSSSRREGSEQYF

J gene: TRBJ2-1
clone size: once
D gene: TRBD1
V gene: TRBV5-4
CDR3 DNA: TGTGCCAGCAGCTGGACAGGGGCCTACAATGAGCAGTTCTTC
CDR3 protein: CASSWTGAYNEQFF

J gene: TRBJ1-1
clone size: few
D gene: .
V gene: TRBV7-9
CDR3 DNA: TGTGCCAGCAGCTCTAGGGGTGAAGCTTTCTTT
CDR3 protein: CASSSRGEAFF

J gene: TRBJ2-5
clone size: .
D gene: TRBD2
V gene: TRBV7-9
CDR3 DNA: TGTGCCAGCAGCTTATTTGCTGCGACTAGCGGTCCTGGGGTGGAGACCCAGTACTTC
CDR3 protein: CASSLFAATSGPGVETQYF

J gene: TRBJ2-3
clone size: .
D gene: TRBD2
V gene: TRBV6-5
CDR3 DNA: TGTGCCAGCAGTTCTCGACTAGCGGGAAGCACAGATACGCAGTATTTT
CDR3 protein: CASSSRLAGSTDTQYF

J gene: TRBJ1-4
clone size: once
D gene: .
V gene: TRBV5-5
CDR3 DNA: TGTGCCAGCAGTAGGACAGCCGCCGAAAAACTGTTTTTT
CDR3 protein: CASSRTAAEKLFF

J gene: TRBJ2-1
clone size: .
D gene: .
V gene: TRBV7-2
CDR3 DNA: TGTGCCAGCAGCAAGAGAGACGCCTACAATGAGCAGTTCTTC
CDR3 protein: CASSKRDAYNEQFF

J gene: TRBJ2-7
clone size: .
D gene: TRBD2
V gene: TRBV9
CDR3 DNA: TGTGCCAGCAGCGTAGAGGCTAGCGGGAGTTACGAGCAGTACTTC
CDR3 protein: CASSVEASGSYEQYF

J gene: TRBJ2-7
clone size: .
D gene: TRBD1
V gene: TRBV5-4
CDR3 DNA: TGTGCCAGCAGCCGACCGGGACAGGGGGTTGGCGAGCAGTACTTC
CDR3 protein: CASSRPGQGVGEQYF

J gene: TRBJ2-1
clone size: .
D gene: .
V gene: TRBV30
CDR3 DNA: TGTGCCTGGGGATCAACGTACAATGAGCAGTTCTTC
CDR3 protein: CAWGSTYNEQFF

J gene: TRBJ1-5
clone size: .
D gene: TRBD1
V gene: TRBV30
CDR3 DNA: TGTGCCTGGAGAGGGGGGGGGACAGTCGTAAATCAGCCCCAGCATTTT
CDR3 protein: CAWRGGGTVVNQPQHF

J gene: TRBJ2-5
clone size: .
D gene: .
V gene: TRBV27
CDR3 DNA: TGTGCCAGCAGTTCAGCGGCCGGGAAGAGGGAGACCCAGTACTTC
CDR3 protein: CASSSAAGKRETQYF

J gene: TRBJ1-5
clone size: .
D gene: .
V gene: TRBV18
CDR3 DNA: TGTGCCAGCTCACCAGGTAGGGATCAGCCCCAGCATTTT
CDR3 protein: CASSPGRDQPQHF

J gene: TRBJ1-1
clone size: .
D gene: .
V gene: TRBV5-1
CDR3 DNA: TGCGCCAGCAGCCCCCTGAATCAGGGTATCAACGGAGCTTTCTTT
CDR3 protein: CASSPLNQGINGAFF

J gene: TRBJ1-3
clone size: .
D gene: .
V gene: TRBV28
CDR3 DNA: TGTGCCAGCACCTCCCGTGGCGCTGGAAACACCATATATTTT
CDR3 protein: CASTSRGAGNTIYF

J gene: TRBJ2-5
clone size: .
D gene: .
V gene: TRBV5-4
CDR3 DNA: TGTGCCAGCAGCTTGGTTCCGCGTTATCAAGAGACCCAGTACTTC
CDR3 protein: CASSLVPRYQETQYF

J gene: TRBJ2-2
clone size: .
D gene: .
V gene: TRBV6-4
CDR3 DNA: TGTGCCAGCAGTGACCTGGGGGGGCCATCCGGGGAGCTGTTTTTT
CDR3 protein: CASSDLGGPSGELFF

J gene: TRBJ2-5
clone size: .
D gene: .
V gene: TRBV7-3
CDR3 DNA: TGTGCCAGCAGTCCGCTCCGTGAGGGGACCCAGTACTTC
CDR3 protein: CASSPLREGTQYF

J gene: TRBJ1-5
clone size: .
D gene: .
V gene: TRBV15
CDR3 DNA: TGTGCCACCAGCAGCCGTAGGCCCAATGGGCCCCAGCATTTT
CDR3 protein: CATSSRRPNGPQHF

J gene: TRBJ2-1
clone size: .
D gene: .
V gene: TRBV9
CDR3 DNA: TGTGCCAGCAGCGCTGGAGGGCTAAATTACAATGAGCAGTTCTTC
CDR3 protein: CASSAGGLNYNEQFF

J gene: TRBJ2-1
clone size: .
D gene: .
V gene: TRBV28
CDR3 DNA: TGTGCCAGCAGTTCCCTACGGGGGCTGAACAATGAGCAGTTCTTC
CDR3 protein: CASSSLRGLNNEQFF

J gene: TRBJ1-4
clone size: .
D gene: TRBD1
V gene: TRBV6-6
CDR3 DNA: TGTGCCAGCAGGGGACAGGGGTATAAACTGTTTTTT
CDR3 protein: CASRGQGYKLFF

J gene: TRBJ2-5
clone size: .
D gene: TRBD2
V gene: TRBV5-4
CDR3 DNA: TGTGCCAGCAGCCCCCGGACGCGTCGGGAGGTTGGAGAGACCCAGTACTTC
CDR3 protein: CASSPRTRREVGETQYF

J gene: TRBJ1-5
clone size: .
D gene: TRBD1
V gene: TRBV7-8
CDR3 DNA: TGTGCCAGCAGCTTAGACAGGGGACTTGATCAGCCCCAGCATTTT
CDR3 protein: CASSLDRGLDQPQHF

J gene: TRBJ1-1
clone size: .
D gene: .
V gene: TRBV9
CDR3 DNA: TGTGCCAGCAGCGGAGCGGTTGGCGCTTTCTTT
CDR3 protein: CASSGAVGAFF

J gene: TRBJ2-3
clone size: .
D gene: .
V gene: TRBV9
CDR3 DNA: TGTGCCAGCAGTAACACAGATACGCAGTATTTT
CDR3 protein: CASSNTDTQYF

J gene: TRBJ2-7
clone size: few
D gene: TRBD2
V gene: TRBV6-6
CDR3 DNA: TGTGCCAGCAGGAGCGAGGGACTAGCCTACGAGCAGTACTTC
CDR3 protein: CASRSEGLAYEQYF

J gene: TRBJ2-7
clone size: once
D gene: TRBD2
V gene: TRBV5-1
CDR3 DNA: TGCGCCAGCAGCTTGGGACTAGCGGGATACTTCAGCTCCTACGAGCAGTACTTC
CDR3 protein: CASSLGLAGYFSSYEQYF

J gene: TRBJ2-7
clone size: .
D gene: .
V gene: TRBV7-9
CDR3 DNA: TGTGCCAGCAGCCGGGCCCAAGGGGAGCAGTACTTC
CDR3 protein: CASSRAQGEQYF

J gene: TRBJ1-2
clone size: .
D gene: .
V gene: TRBV6-1
CDR3 DNA: TGTGCCAGCAGTGAGGTGGGTGGCGGCTACACCTTC
CDR3 protein: CASSEVGGGYTF

J gene: TRBJ2-1
clone size: .
D gene: TRBD1
V gene: TRBV5-1
CDR3 DNA: TGCGCCAGCAGCTCGTCCGGAGTACCGGGACAGGGTGGCAATGAGCAGTTCTTC
CDR3 protein: CASSSSGVPGQGGNEQFF

J gene: TRBJ1-1
clone size: .
D gene: .
V gene: TRBV5-1
CDR3 DNA: TGCGCCAGCAGCTTGGATAGGTACAGGGTGAACACTGAAGCTTTCTTT
CDR3 protein: CASSLDRYRVNTEAFF

J gene: TRBJ2-5
clone size: .
D gene: TRBD2
V gene: TRBV10-3
CDR3 DNA: TGTGCCATCTATAGCGGGGAGTCACAAGAGACCCAGTACTTC
CDR3 protein: CAIYSGESQETQYF

J gene: TRBJ1-2
clone size: .
D gene: TRBD1
V gene: TRBV13
CDR3 DNA: TGTGCCAGCAGCTTAAGACGGACAGGGGCGCACTATGGCTACACCTTC
CDR3 protein: CASSLRRTGAHYGYTF

J gene: TRBJ2-5
clone size: .
D gene: .
V gene: TRBV27
CDR3 DNA: TGTGCCAGCAGCGAGGGGCGCCCAAGGACCCAGTACTTC
CDR3 protein: CASSEGRPRTQYF

J gene: TRBJ1-1
clone size: few
D gene: .
V gene: TRBV30
CDR3 DNA: TGTGCCTGGGGAAGGACGGGCAGGAACACTGAAGCTTTCTTT
CDR3 protein: CAWGRTGRNTEAFF

J gene: TRBJ2-1
clone size: .
D gene: TRBD2
V gene: TRBV7-3
CDR3 DNA: TGTGCCAGCAGCATCGGGACTAGCGGGCCGAGGGAGCAGTTCTTC
CDR3 protein: CASSIGTSGPREQFF

J gene: TRBJ2-3
clone size: .
D gene: .
V gene: TRBV6-5
CDR3 DNA: TGTGCCAGCAGTTACGCGGGAATGAGGACAGATACGCAGTATTTT
CDR3 protein: CASSYAGMRTDTQYF